This TCR beta chain was identified in a study of human T cells and chemical hapten exposure. TCRdb re-derived calls from the RACE reads in MiXCR, one entry per CDR3 protein. The repertoire holds about 120,000 distinct CDR3 sequences, with around an eighth as singletons. This clonotype was seen a handful of times. Its specificity is unknown. The time point: pre-sensitization, week 0. The treatment: therapeutic diphenylcyclopropenone sensitization with weekly scalp DPC. Study-wide findings and caveats: Donors' alopecia may make their immune response differ from healthy people's. The study found that PT1 expanded TCR counts correlated positively with patch test score. TCRs at a frequency above 1 in 1000 stayed unchanged with DPC sensitization.

This material consisted of whole blood, taken in connection with sensitization to the hapten diphenylcyclopropenone (DPC). This TCR derives from a woman between 18 and 29 years old with alopecia areata. Some clones in this sample may be carry-over from other donors' samples.

The CDR3 nucleotides are TGTGCCAGCAGCCAAGTGCGGCGAGGCGAGCAGTACTTC. Translating gives CASSQVRRGEQYF. The rearrangement joins TRBV14 to TRBJ2-7; D remains ambiguous. The V end was cut by 1 base, the J end by 6 bases, with 10 bases between. Germline V gene data show CDR1 as SGHDN and CDR2 as FVKESK. The CDR3 contains 13 residues.